This passage covers 11 T cell receptor beta chains from one sample sequenced in a study of OX40 agonist ivuxolimab in advanced cancers. Produced via immunoSEQ multiplex PCR; TCRdb's table is partial and in-frame only. The sample records roughly 10,000 clones, 66% being singletons. Source: CD4+ or CD8+ T cells sorted from blood, taken in a trial of the OX40 agonist ivuxolimab. These TCRs come from an adult with an advanced solid tumor such as melanoma, head and neck, liver or kidney cancer.

This clone was counted once. The rearrangement uses TRBV2 and TRBJ2-5; 10 nucleotides agree with TRBD1. The CDR3 extends over 15 amino acids. The V gene end was trimmed by 1 base and the J gene end by 5 bases; junction bases not matched to a gene: 4. The germline V gene encodes CDR1 SNHLY and CDR2 FYNNEI. For the CDR3, the DNA is TGTGCCAGCAGTGAAGGGGGACAGGGGTGGGAGACCCAGTACTTC. Its protein product is CASSEGGQGWETQYF.

The V gene is TRBV5-1, the J gene TRBJ1-3, with TRBD1 as a possible D gene (5 bases). This CDR3 is 16 amino acids long. Germline CDR1 reads SGHRS; CDR2 reads YFSETQ. V lost 0 bases, J lost 0 bases, and 10 bases lay in between. CDR3 nucleotides: TGCGCCAGCAGCTTGGAGGACGGGGGCTCTGGAAACACCATATATTTT. Its translation is CASSLEDGGSGNTIYF.

The V gene is TRBV7-9, the J gene TRBJ1-4, with D tentatively TRBD1 (5 bases). Germline CDR1 is SEHNR and CDR2 is FQNEAQ (reference sequence). This CDR3 region has 16 residues. V was trimmed by 6 bases and J by 8 bases, leaving 22 bases between them. Here the CDR3 DNA reads TGTGCCAGCAGTACTCTAAGGGGACTAAGGAGGGAAAAACTGTTTTTT. Amino acid sequence: CASSTLRGLRREKLFF.

The V and J genes are TRBV5-4 and TRBJ1-1, with D unresolved. The V gene's germline CDR1 is SGHNT and CDR2 YYREEE (reference sequence). This CDR3 has 12 amino acids. With 2 bases removed from V and 2 bases from J, the gap between germline ends came to 4 bases. The CDR3 bases are TGTGCCAGCAGCTTTGTAAACACTGAAGCTTTCTTT. Protein sequence: CASSFVNTEAFF.

The V and J genes are TRBV5-3 and TRBJ1-4; TRBD1 matches 9 bases. TRBV5-3 is recorded as an ORF, its role being uncertain. The junction had 15 bases not matched to a gene; V was cut back by 2 bases and J by 4 bases. The CDR3 has 19 residues. This chain's CDR3 is CARSLQTGGASSGNEKLFF. CDR3 coding DNA: TGTGCCAGAAGCTTACAAACAGGGGGCGCAAGCAGTGGTAATGAAAAACTGTTTTTT.

The V gene is TRBV6-1, the J gene TRBJ2-7; tentatively, D is TRBD2 (6 bases). The CDR3 consists of 14 residues. Germline CDR1 MNHNS, CDR2 SASEGT. The V end was cut by 1 base, the J end by 2 bases, with 9 bases between. CDR3 sequence (DNA): TGTGCCAGCAGTGAAGAGGAGGGGCCCTACGAGCAGTACTTC. It is translated as CASSEEEGPYEQYF.

The sample holds a few counts of this clone. The chain uses TRBV29-1 and TRBJ2-7; TRBD1 is a possible D gene (5 bases). With 6 bases removed from V and 0 bases from J, the gap between germline ends came to 9 bases. The CDR3 is 12 residues long. The V gene's germline CDR1 is SQVTM and CDR2 ANQGSEA. The CDR3 here is CSVSGFSYEQYF. The CDR3 region has the DNA TGCAGCGTGTCAGGGTTCTCCTACGAGCAGTACTTC.

The genes are TRBV28 and TRBJ2-1; D gene unclear. The CDR3 is made up of 12 amino acids. CDR1 and CDR2 (germline): MDHEN, SYDVKM. Trimming removed 8 bases at V and 4 bases at J, with 9 bases between. CDR3 in DNA: TGTGCCAGCGTAACCCTTTACAATGAGCAGTTCTTC. It specifies CASVTLYNEQFF.

The table lists this clone with a few counts. The chain links TRBV11-2 to TRBJ2-7; D unclear. CDR1 is SGHAT and CDR2 is FQNNGV in the germline V gene. Trimming removed 8 bases from V and 5 bases from J, with 19 bases in between. The CDR3 runs to 14 residues. The chain's CDR3 is CASSRGAQWDEQYF. The CDR3 nucleotides read TGTGCCAGCTCCCGAGGCGCACAATGGGACGAGCAGTACTTC.

This clone was seen a few times. The sample carries other DNA sequences with the same CDR3. The chain employs TRBV27 and TRBJ1-5, with 10 bases lining up with TRBD1. Germline V lookup: CDR1 MNHEY, CDR2 SMNVEV (reference sequence). With V trimmed by 5 bases and J by 0 bases, 7 bases remained unmatched. The CDR3 is 17 amino acids. Here the CDR3 DNA reads TGTGCCAGCAGTCCAGGGACAGGGGCATATAGCAATCAGCCCCAGCATTTT. This sequence encodes CASSPGTGAYSNQPQHF.

The chain links TRBV20-1 to TRBJ1-2, with 7 bases matching TRBD1. The CDR3 consists of 11 residues. V was pared by 5 bases and J by 6 bases, with 3 bases of the junction left unmatched. In germline, CDR1 is DFQATT, CDR2 SNEGSKA (reference sequence). The CDR3 loop is CSAPTGDGYTF. In DNA form, the CDR3 reads TGCAGTGCTCCTACAGGGGATGGCTACACCTTC.